Given below is one T cell receptor beta chain in context. No antigen is known for it. The record originates from a study of cytomegalovirus exposure and HLA in healthy donors. For the study at large: Drawn from HLA-typed donors, about 82 million unique TCRs were held in an early data release. Genetic ancestry analysis placed over 75% of the 350 to 500 donors that were genotyped in the Caucasian-associated cluster.

Study results and limitations: Specificity for CMV antigens was confirmed in vitro for a few of the CMV-associated chains. The classifier was said to identify cytomegalovirus status with high specificity and sensitivity.

CDR3 length: 15 amino acids. CDR1 and CDR2 (germline): SGHTA, FQGNSA. After removal of 4 bases from V and 2 bases from J, the junction contained 4 bases not matched to a gene. The PCR ran on 60 Vbeta and 13 Jbeta primers. Data came from immunoSEQ multiplex PCR; TCRdb stores just in-frame clones and leaves some out. There are some 200,000 clones in the sample; around 76% occur only once, and 0.63% lies in the top ten. The receptor's source is a young man in good health and CMV-seronegative. The chain links TRBV7-2 to TRBJ1-5, with TRBD1 matching 8 bases. Sample: PBMCs. The CDR3 DNA reads TGTGCCAGCAGCTGGGGGACAGGTGGCAATCAGCCCCAGCATTTT. It encodes CASSWGTGGNQPQHF.